The rows below give T cell receptor beta chains drawn from one sample of a study of T-cell reconstitution after alpha-beta-depleted transplantation in children. TCRdb recomputed calls from the PCR reads with MiXCR, one row per CDR3 protein. The sample lists fewer than 150,000 distinct CDR3 sequences, 20% to 25% occurring once. The sample in question was PBMCs, mostly from graft donor cells, obtained 180 days after TCRalphabeta/CD19-depleted stem cell transplant. The source is a male patient aged 2 to 9 who had a stem cell transplant for chronic granulomatous disease, so the T cells may come from the graft donor. The CDR3 runs from the conserved cysteine through the conserved F or W. D genes are given only for firm matches. The listing skips clone size in some rows; elsewhere it reads once, few, many or a size class.

TRBV5-8	-	14	few	TRBJ2-5	TGTGCCAGCAGCGCCGAGCCAGGGACAGAGACCCAGTACTTC	CASSAEPGTETQYF
TRBV28	TRBD2	14	few	TRBJ2-5	TGTGCCAGCAGACCGGGACTAGCGTGGGAGACCCAGTACTTC	CASRPGLAWETQYF
TRBV28	TRBD1	16	once	TRBJ2-1	TGTGCCAGCAGTGGCACTGGACAGGGGGATTACAATGAGCAGTTCTTC	CASSGTGQGDYNEQFF
TRBV10-2	-	15	many	TRBJ2-5	TGCGCCAGCAGTGACACAACAGGATACCAAGAGACCCAGTACTTC	CASSDTTGYQETQYF
TRBV19	TRBD2	18	-	TRBJ2-3	TGTGCCAGTAGCCTAGCGGGAGGGCCTGACCCTTACACAGATACGCAGTATTTT	CASSLAGGPDPYTDTQYF
TRBV7-6	TRBD2	15	few	TRBJ2-1	TGTGCCAGCAGCTTAGCGGGAGGGCCGCGGAATGAGCAGTTCTTC	CASSLAGGPRNEQFF
TRBV12-3/TRBV12-4	-	17	many	TRBJ1-5	TGTGCCAGCAGTTTAGAGTTGGGGGGAGATAGCAATCAGCCCCAGCATTTT	CASSLELGGDSNQPQHF
TRBV29-1	-	15	-	TRBJ2-1	TGCAGCTTTACTAATGATGCCGGGGGCCACAATGAGCAGTTCTTC	CSFTNDAGGHNEQFF
TRBV20-1	-	12	few	TRBJ1-5	TGCAGTGCTAGACACCAATGGGAGCCCCAGCATTTT	CSARHQWEPQHF
TRBV15	-	11	few	TRBJ2-1	TGTGCCACCAGCAGAGATCATGAGCAGTTCTTC	CATSRDHEQFF
TRBV2	-	13	-	TRBJ1-6	TGTGCCAGCAGAGAGGGGGGGAATTCACCCCTCCACTTT	CASREGGNSPLHF
TRBV21-1	-	16	many	TRBJ1-2	TGTGCCAGCAGCAAAGTAGGGGGGACAGGGGCCTATGGCTACACCTTC	CASSKVGGTGAYGYTF
TRBV11-2	-	14	few	TRBJ1-1	TGTGCCAGCAGCCAAAGGACAATTACCACTGAAGCTTTCTTT	CASSQRTITTEAFF
TRBV12-3/TRBV12-4	TRBD2	16	-	TRBJ2-2	TGTGCCAGCAGTCAACCTAGCGGGAGGGATCCCGGGGAGCTGTTTTTT	CASSQPSGRDPGELFF
TRBV20-1	-	13	many	TRBJ2-3	TGCAGTGCCACTAGATCCGTTACAGATACGCAGTATTTT	CSATRSVTDTQYF
TRBV5-5	-	16	-	TRBJ1-1	TGTGCCAGCAGCTGGAACCCTAGGGGGACGAACACTGAAGCTTTCTTT	CASSWNPRGTNTEAFF
TRBV5-1	TRBD2	16	many	TRBJ2-1	TGCGCCAGCAGCTTGTCTAGCGGGATGGCCTACAATGAGCAGTTCTTC	CASSLSSGMAYNEQFF
TRBV20-1	-	11	few	TRBJ2-3	TGCAGTGCTAGAGTGGCAGGGACGCAGTATTTT	CSARVAGTQYF
TRBV3-1	TRBD1	17	few	TRBJ2-4	TGTGCCAGCAGCCAAGATGGGACAGGGGTTGGAGGAAACATTCAGTACTTC	CASSQDGTGVGGNIQYF
TRBV7-2	-	14	few	TRBJ1-5	TGTGCCAGCAGCCCGGACGCTCGTTATCAGCCCCAGCATTTT	CASSPDARYQPQHF
TRBV7-7	-	15	many	TRBJ2-2	TGTGCTAGCAGCTTAGCAGGGTCGGGCACCGGGGAGCTGTTTTTT	CASSLAGSGTGELFF
TRBV20-1	TRBD2	16	-	TRBJ2-3	TGCAGTGCGGGGCGGACTAGCGGGGGCGCCTCAGATACGCAGTATTTT	CSAGRTSGGASDTQYF
TRBV20-1	TRBD2	10	many	TRBJ2-5	TGCAGTGGCGGGAGGGAGACCCAGTACTTC	CSGGRETQYF
TRBV7-3	-	12	-	TRBJ2-1	TGTGCCAGCAGCCCTTTAGGTGGTGAGCAGTTCTTC	CASSPLGGEQFF
TRBV28	-	11	few	TRBJ1-5	TGTGCCAGCAGCCCCTCTCAGCCCCAGCATTTT	CASSPSQPQHF
TRBV7-8	-	14	-	TRBJ2-7	TGTGCCAGCAGCTATCGGGCTTTAACATACGAGCAGTACTTC	CASSYRALTYEQYF
TRBV6-1	TRBD2	15	many	TRBJ2-5	TGTGCCAGCAGTGACCCTGCGGGGGAGCAAGAGACCCAGTACTTC	CASSDPAGEQETQYF
TRBV15	-	13	-	TRBJ2-1	TGTGCCGCCCGGGGATCGGGTTACAATGAGCAGTTCTTC	CAARGSGYNEQFF
TRBV28	-	12	-	TRBJ2-1	TGTGCCAGCAGTTTAAACCAGGTAGAGCAGTTCTTC	CASSLNQVEQFF
TRBV20-1	-	14	many	TRBJ1-3	TGCAGTGCTAGTGAACGGATCTCTGGAAACACCATATATTTT	CSASERISGNTIYF
TRBV28	TRBD2	14	-	TRBJ2-1	TGTGCCAGCAGTTTCAGCGGGAGGCGCGATGAGCAGTTCTTC	CASSFSGRRDEQFF
TRBV7-2	-	19	-	TRBJ2-4	TGTGCCAGCAGCTTAGCATACCGGGACAAGGACTATACCAAAAACATTCAGTACTTC	CASSLAYRDKDYTKNIQYF
TRBV6-1	-	14	-	TRBJ2-2	TGTGCCAGCAGTGAGATAGGCGGCACCGGGGAGCTGTTTTTT	CASSEIGGTGELFF
TRBV7-9	TRBD1	13	-	TRBJ1-2	TGTGCCAGCAGCTCCGACAGGGACTATGGCTACACCTTC	CASSSDRDYGYTF
TRBV5-1	-	16	-	TRBJ2-4	TGCGCCAGCAGCTTGGGCACCGTGGTGGCCAAAAACAGTCAGTACTTC	CASSLGTVVAKNSQYF
TRBV5-1	-	15	few	TRBJ2-2	TGCGCCAGCAGCCTAACTCAGGGCGCCACCGGGGAGCTGTTTTTT	CASSLTQGATGELFF
TRBV28	-	18	many	TRBJ2-4	TGTGCCAGCAGTTTATCTAGGGTGGAGGAGGGCCCTCAGTACATTCAGTACTTC	CASSLSRVEEGPQYIQYF
TRBV4-3	-	13	few	TRBJ1-2	TGCGCCAGCAGCCAAGAAAGAAGCTATGGCTACACCTTC	CASSQERSYGYTF
TRBV6-5	-	12	many	TRBJ2-3	TGTGCCAGCGGGTCTAGCACAGATACGCAGTATTTT	CASGSSTDTQYF
TRBV7-2	-	15	many	TRBJ2-7	TGTGCCAGCAGCTTAATCGCAGGGAGCTCCTACGAGCAGTACTTC	CASSLIAGSSYEQYF
TRBV24-1	-	16	many	TRBJ2-7	TGTGCCACCAGTGATTCTGGGCGGAAGAGCTCCTACGAGCAGTACTTC	CATSDSGRKSSYEQYF
TRBV5-6	-	14	few	TRBJ2-1	TGTGCCAGCAGCTTGGCGACGGCCTACAATGAGCAGTTCTTC	CASSLATAYNEQFF
TRBV7-2	TRBD1	14	many	TRBJ1-2	TGTGCCAGCAGCCCCCAGACAGGGAACTATGGCTACACCTTC	CASSPQTGNYGYTF
TRBV6-4	TRBD2	15	-	TRBJ2-1	TGTGCCAGCAGTGAAGAGGGACTAGCGGGGGGGCCTGAGTTCTTC	CASSEEGLAGGPEFF
TRBV5-1	-	16	many	TRBJ2-3	TGCGCCAGCAGCTTGCTCGGCGGGATAGGCACAGATACGCAGTATTTT	CASSLLGGIGTDTQYF
TRBV11-2	TRBD1	18	few	TRBJ2-6	TGTGCCAGCAGCTCCTGGGACAGGTCTAGCTCTGGGGCCAACGTCCTGACTTTC	CASSSWDRSSSGANVLTF
TRBV29-1	TRBD2	16	many	TRBJ2-1	TGCAGCGTTGAGGGGATAGCGGGAGGGAAGTACAATGAGCAGTTCTTC	CSVEGIAGGKYNEQFF
TRBV12-3/TRBV12-4	-	13	-	TRBJ1-1	TGTGCCAGCGGCTCGGGGCCCCACACTGAAGCTTTCTTT	CASGSGPHTEAFF
TRBV9	-	13	many	TRBJ2-1	TGTGCCAGCAGCGTGGGTTCCTACAATGAGCAGTTCTTC	CASSVGSYNEQFF